This T cell receptor beta chain was documented in a study of cytomegalovirus exposure and HLA in healthy donors. Notes on the study in general: Presence/absence analyses rested on an assumption that sequencing depth was roughly uniform across donors. Follow-up analysis later connected one missense variant in DCLRE1C with trimming of TCR beta V- and J-genes.

PCR was performed using 60 Vbeta and 13 Jbeta primers. TCRdb's copy holds only in-frame clones and misses some; the assay was immunoSEQ multiplex PCR. This table lists tens of thousands of clones. This CDR3 region has 15 residues. Trimming left V 6 bases short and J 2 bases short, with 17 bases between. Germline V lookup: CDR1 MDHEN, CDR2 SYDVKM. Turning to this clone: Its target is unknown.

The sequenced material came from PBMCs. This TCR came from a female donor in good health and CMV-seropositive. V is TRBV28 and J is TRBJ2-7, with D possibly matching TRBD2 (6 bases). The CDR3 DNA is TGTGCCAGCAGATCTGCCGGGACTGAAGCCTACGAGCAGTACTTC. Its translation: CASRSAGTEAYEQYF.